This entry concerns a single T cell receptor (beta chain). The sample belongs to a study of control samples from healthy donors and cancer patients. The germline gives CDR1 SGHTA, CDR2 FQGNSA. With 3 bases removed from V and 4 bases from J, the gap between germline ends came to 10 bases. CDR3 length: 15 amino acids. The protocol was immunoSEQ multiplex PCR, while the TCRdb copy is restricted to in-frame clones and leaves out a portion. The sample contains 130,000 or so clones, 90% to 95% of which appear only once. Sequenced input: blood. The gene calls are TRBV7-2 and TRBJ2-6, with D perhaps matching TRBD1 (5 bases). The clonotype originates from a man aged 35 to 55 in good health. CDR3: CASSFRVSGANVLTF. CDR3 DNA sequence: TGTGCCAGCAGCTTCAGGGTCTCCGGGGCCAACGTCCTGACTTTC.